This TCR beta chain was recorded in a study of shared clonotypes between healthy human individuals. There are 15 residues in the CDR3. V was clipped by 6 bases and J by 5 bases, with 17 bases between them. The germline CDR1 and CDR2 sequences are MDHEN and SYDVKM. TCRdb's table, derived via immunoSEQ multiplex PCR, lists solely in-frame clones and lacks some. The sample records over a million clones, approximately 96% being singletons. The origin of this receptor is a man aged 25-45 years in good health. What was sequenced was naive CD4+ T cells sorted from blood. The subset denotes: CD45RA+ positively selected. The genes are TRBV28 and TRBJ1-5; TRBD1 is a possible D gene (6 bases). The CDR3 bases are TGTGCCAGCAGCGGGGGGGGCAGCCTCCATCAGCCCCAGCATTTT. Translation gives CASSGGGSLHQPQHF. The full variable domain, rest sourced from reference TRBV28 and TRBJ1-5, is DVKVTQSSRYLVKRTGEKVFLECVQDMDHENMFWYRQDPGLGLRLIYFSYDVKMKEKGDIPEGYSVSREKKERFSLILESASTNQTSMYLCASSGGGSLHQPQHFGDGTRLSIL.